The source of this TCR beta chain is a study of shared T cell receptors in the human thymus. Sequencing used immunoSEQ multiplex PCR; TCRdb keeps in-frame clones, though not all of them. The data show about 660,000 clones, roughly 90% seen once. Germline V gene lookup returns CDR1 MDHEN and CDR2 SYDVKM. This CDR3 region has 14 residues. The V gene lost 6 bases and the J gene lost 0 bases, with 11 bases spanning the gap. This same sample was also part of a study on human thymus T cells.

The sample was thymocytes. This clonotype was obtained from a boy younger than two with a congenital heart defect. The chain links TRBV28 to TRBJ1-2; D is unclear. DNA for the CDR3: TGTGCCAGCAGCACCTCCCCAGCTAACTATGGCTACACCTTC. It encodes CASSTSPANYGYTF.